Sequencing of this T cell receptor (beta chain) was carried out in a study of blood T cell repertoires in COVID-19. Germline-derived CDR1 and CDR2 are MNHNS and SASEGT. After removal of 2 bases from V and 7 bases from J, the junction contained 10 bases not matched to a gene. The CDR3 totals 16 residues. Per the study methods: Quantification of nucleated cells was approximated via reference gene primer amplification. The assay was immunoSEQ multiplex PCR, and TCRdb's table has in-frame clones only and misses some. V, J and clone size derive from that table, while D and trimming were established from the DNA sequence. The data hold some 200,000 clones, with around three quarters observed a single time.

Sequences were obtained from peripheral blood. The J gene is TRBJ1-2, the V gene TRBV6-1; 10 nucleotides agree with TRBD1. The receptor's source is a woman in her seventies with acute or convalescent COVID-19. The CDR3 reads CASSELSGQGISGYTF. The CDR3 nucleotides are TGTGCCAGCAGTGAATTATCGGGACAGGGGATCAGTGGCTACACCTTC.